What follows is one TCR beta chain and its context. Its antigen is unidentified. Primers used in a second PCR of roughly 7 to 12 cycles were a sample-barcoded 5' primer and a J-beta primer mix. Using its own MiXCR run on the 5' RACE reads, TCRdb lists one record per CDR3 protein. The table shows 780,000 or so distinct CDR3 sequences, with roughly 56% occurring only once. Total RNA was isolated from each sample in quantities of at least 5.5 micrograms. Looked up from germline, CDR1 is MNHEY and CDR2 is SVGEGT. The CDR3 is 17 residues long. V shed 7 bases and J 4 bases; nucleotides not matched to a gene: 16. This entry is derived from a study of blood T cells in healthy people across ages. The overall study: Per two T cells, template switching captured roughly one barcoded beta molecule.

Whole-study results and caveats: Bulk PBMC profiling left naive and antigen-experienced comparisons inconclusive. Percentage of naive T cells showed a strong correlation with TCR beta diversity.

This receptor was identified in a man aged 35 to 55 in good health. Sequencing was carried out using blood. The chain links TRBV6-2 or TRBV6-3 to TRBJ2-5, with 9 bases fitting TRBD2. The DNA of the CDR3 is TGTGCCAGCACCTCGAGCGGTAGCGGGAGAATAAGAGAGACCCAGTACTTC. Its protein product is CASTSSGSGRIRETQYF.